This T cell receptor (beta chain) was profiled in a study of T-cell memory formation after mild COVID-19. Overall study: Each donor largely had its own TCR clusters.

MiXCR, run by TCRdb on the 5' RACE reads, gives a single entry per CDR3 protein. The sample includes 110,000 to 150,000 distinct CDR3 sequences, 14% of them seen just once. Whole-study findings and limits: Confirmation of SARS-CoV-2 specificity was lacking for second-wave clones peaking day 37. A subset of responding clones appeared in pre-infection memory, suggesting cross-reactive memory joined.

The CDR3 runs 16 residues. Germline-derived CDR1 and CDR2 are LNHDA and SQIVND (reference sequence). Trimming removed 3 bases from V and 4 bases from J; junction bases left unmatched: 5. This clonotype was counted only a few times. What it binds is unknown. Input material: PBMCs or a T cell subset sorted from them (not recorded which). This receptor was taken from an adult woman who had mild COVID-19 (a few samples of this study predate the infection). Cell type and time point are not known. The chain joins TRBV19 to TRBJ2-1, with 11 bases aligning to TRBD2. CDR3 sequence (DNA): TGTGCCAGTAGTATGGGGACTAGCGGACCGTACAATGAGCAGTTCTTC. Its translation is CASSMGTSGPYNEQFF.